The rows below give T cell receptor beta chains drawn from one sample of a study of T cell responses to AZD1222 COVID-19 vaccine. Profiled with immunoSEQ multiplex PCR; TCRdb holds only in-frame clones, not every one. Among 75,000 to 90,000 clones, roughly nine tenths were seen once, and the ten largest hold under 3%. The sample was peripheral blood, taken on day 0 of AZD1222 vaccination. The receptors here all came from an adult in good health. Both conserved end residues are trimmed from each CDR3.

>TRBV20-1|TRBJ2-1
SARYGGEQF
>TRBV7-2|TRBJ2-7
ASSKLPGLAFYEQY
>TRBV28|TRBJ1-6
ASRGRTDHHNSPLH
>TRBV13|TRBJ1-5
ATRKGQGSNQPQH
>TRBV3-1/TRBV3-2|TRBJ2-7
ASAFGVYEQY
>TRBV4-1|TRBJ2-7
ASSQPGLAGGDGNEQY
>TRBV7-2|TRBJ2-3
ASSLLGDTQY
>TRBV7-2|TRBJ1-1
ASSLGRGAGNTEAF
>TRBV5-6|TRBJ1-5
ASSLGLQGNQPQH
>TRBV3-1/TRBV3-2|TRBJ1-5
ASSRGQGEPQH
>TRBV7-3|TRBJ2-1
ASSPSAGTGGNEQF
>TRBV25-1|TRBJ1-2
ASSWVSASKGGYT
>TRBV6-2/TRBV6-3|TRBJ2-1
ASSYFAGDLYNEQF
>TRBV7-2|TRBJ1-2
ASSLGLTPALDYGYT
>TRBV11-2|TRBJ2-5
ASSLGAGGGETQY
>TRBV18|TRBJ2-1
ASSEHQRDSEF
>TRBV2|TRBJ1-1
ASTRTENTEAF
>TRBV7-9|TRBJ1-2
ASSFDAGNYGYT
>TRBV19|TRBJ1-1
ASRDTGWTEAF
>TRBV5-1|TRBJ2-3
ASQPTSRTDTQY
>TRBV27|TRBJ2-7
ASSPEQTWLAASYEQY